This T cell receptor beta chain was obtained from a study of identical twins. On this clonotype: Its target is unknown.

The V end lost 5 bases, the J end lost 11 bases, and 21 bases lay between the germline ends. The CDR3 totals 14 residues. The germline CDR1 and CDR2 sequences are SEHNR and FQNEAQ (reference sequence). Whole-study findings and limits: An excess of low generation probability was shown by twin-shared out-of-frame alpha sequences. Clonotypes of the beta chain that were abundant in cord blood carried fewer insertions (memory repertoires showed none). There was more out-of-frame TCR alpha sharing in monozygotic twins than models estimated.

TCRdb recomputed calls from the 5' RACE reads with MiXCR, one row per CDR3 protein. The sample has fewer than 650,000 distinct CDR3 sequences; around 9.6% are singletons. The data were also submitted as part of a second study, on yellow fever vaccine responses in identical twins. That source reports: Twins reportedly appeared to share part of their vaccine T cell response while keeping part individual.

The V and J genes are TRBV7-9 and TRBJ1-2; maybe TRBD1 (6 bases). Sequencing was done on a sample of PBMCs. The receptor's source is a woman aged 18-30 years in good health. CDR3 amino acids: CASSPYRAPTGYTF. For the CDR3, the DNA is TGTGCCAGCAGCCCGTACAGGGCCCCGACTGGTTACACCTTC.